This entry concerns a single T cell receptor (beta chain). This record comes from a study of control samples from healthy donors and cancer patients. The assay was immunoSEQ multiplex PCR, and TCRdb's table has in-frame clones only and misses some. Of some 140,000 clones in the sample, 80% to 90% were seen once. The germline V gene has CDR1 LNHDA and CDR2 SQIVND (reference sequence). Trimming took off 5 bases at V and 3 bases at J, with 13 bases between the two ends. The CDR3 has 14 amino acids. Sequencing was performed on blood. This receptor was obtained from a woman aged 30 to 39 in good health. V and J are TRBV19 and TRBJ1-2; D ambiguous. The CDR3 sequence: CASSVIGRDYGYTF. The CDR3, as DNA: TGTGCCAGTAGTGTTATTGGGAGGGACTATGGCTACACCTTC.